These T cell receptor beta chains were read from a single sample in a study of blood T cell repertoires in COVID-19. This table comes from immunoSEQ multiplex PCR, and its TCRdb copy is limited to in-frame clones, with some not included. This table holds about 170,000 clones, about 89% found once. The sequencing input was peripheral blood. The receptors come from a man between 65 and 79 years old with acute or convalescent COVID-19. CDR3s include the opening cysteine and the closing phenylalanine or tryptophan. D genes are given only for firm matches. Some rows have no size entry. The others give once, few or many, or a class for an expanded clone.

-,TRBV3-1/TRBV3-2,-,TRBJ2-3,CASSSLSTDTQYF,TGTGCCAGCAGCTCGCTAAGCACAGATACGCAGTATTTT
-,TRBV28,-,TRBJ2-4,CASGTSALAKNIQYF,TGTGCCAGCGGAACGAGCGCGCTAGCCAAAAACATTCAGTACTTC
few,TRBV5-4,-,TRBJ1-1,CASSLVLNTEAFF,TGTGCCAGCAGCCTAGTCCTGAACACTGAAGCTTTCTTT
-,TRBV7-8,-,TRBJ1-1,CASTQTRTANTEAFF,TGTGCCAGCACCCAAACCCGGACAGCGAACACTGAAGCTTTCTTT
-,TRBV5-1,-,TRBJ2-2,CASSSLPQGTGELFF,TGCGCCAGCAGCTCATTGCCCCAGGGCACCGGGGAGCTGTTTTTT
once,TRBV30,TRBD1,TRBJ1-1,CAWIGQVNTEAFF,TGTGCCTGGATTGGACAGGTGAACACTGAAGCTTTCTTT
-,TRBV2,TRBD1,TRBJ1-5,CASRRDSNQPQHF,TGTGCCAGCAGGAGGGACAGTAATCAGCCCCAGCATTTT
few,TRBV7-9,TRBD1,TRBJ1-5,CASSPGQGAYQPQHF,TGTGCCAGCAGCCCAGGACAGGGGGCTTATCAGCCCCAGCATTTT
-,TRBV7-9,-,TRBJ2-3,CASSRGGGRTDTQYF,TGTGCCAGCAGCCGGGGAGGGGGGCGCACAGATACGCAGTATTTT
few,TRBV4-1,TRBD2,TRBJ2-3,CASSPERGGSTDTQYF,TGCGCCAGCAGCCCCGAGCGGGGGGGGAGCACAGATACGCAGTATTTT
-,TRBV5-1,TRBD1,TRBJ1-1,CASTFRGDSTEAFF,TGCGCCAGCACCTTCAGGGGGGATAGCACTGAAGCTTTCTTT
-,TRBV11-2,-,TRBJ1-5,CASSLGRGNQPQHF,TGTGCCAGCAGCTTAGGGAGGGGTAATCAGCCCCAGCATTTT
-,TRBV28,-,TRBJ1-2,CASSLRGDYGYTF,TGTGCCAGCAGTTTAAGAGGAGACTATGGCTACACCTTC
-,TRBV11-2,-,TRBJ2-7,CASSLSISYEQYF,TGTGCCAGCAGCTTAAGCATATCCTACGAGCAGTACTTC
-,TRBV6-5,-,TRBJ2-3,CASGAGPRGDTQYF,TGTGCCAGCGGGGCGGGGCCTCGTGGGGATACGCAGTATTTT
-,TRBV10-3,-,TRBJ1-2,CAISGSSYGYTF,TGTGCCATTAGTGGCAGTTCCTATGGCTACACCTTC
-,TRBV5-1,-,TRBJ2-7,CASSLNSYEQYF,TGCGCCAGCAGTTTGAACAGCTACGAGCAGTACTTC
-,TRBV5-1,TRBD2,TRBJ2-5,CASSSGLAGLLRGTQYF,TGCGCCAGCAGCTCAGGACTAGCGGGCCTATTGCGGGGGACCCAGTACTTC
once,TRBV18,-,TRBJ1-1,CASSPQGMAEAFF,TGTGCCAGCTCACCCCAGGGGATGGCTGAAGCTTTCTTT
-,TRBV19,-,TRBJ2-7,CASSTRLSRSYEQYF,TGTGCCAGTAGTACTCGACTGTCTAGGTCCTACGAGCAGTACTTC
-,TRBV20-1,-,TRBJ1-6,CSVGGNSPLHF,TGCAGTGTGGGGGGAAATTCACCCCTCCACTTT
-,TRBV6-5,TRBD1,TRBJ2-7,CASFRDRGHEQYF,TGTGCCAGCTTCCGGGACAGGGGCCACGAGCAGTACTTC
-,TRBV4-2,TRBD2,TRBJ2-7,CASSQRTSGDTYEQYF,TGTGCCAGCAGCCAGCGGACTAGCGGGGACACCTACGAGCAGTACTTC
-,TRBV11-2,-,TRBJ2-3,CASSLEGNTQYF,TGTGCCAGCAGCTTAGAGGGCAATACGCAGTATTTT
-,TRBV15,-,TRBJ1-4,CATSRDSQRVNEKLFF,TGTGCCACCAGCAGAGATTCACAGAGAGTTAATGAAAAACTGTTTTTT
-,TRBV19,-,TRBJ2-5,CASGTGHFQETQYF,TGTGCCAGTGGAACGGGACATTTCCAAGAGACCCAGTACTTC
-,TRBV6-5,-,TRBJ1-4,CASSYYRDFKLFF,TGTGCCAGCAGTTACTATCGGGACTTCAAACTGTTTTTT
-,TRBV5-4,TRBD2,TRBJ2-3,CASSLVAGGVDTQYF,TGTGCCAGCAGCTTGGTAGCGGGGGGTGTAGATACGCAGTATTTT
-,TRBV5-4,TRBD2,TRBJ2-3,CASSLKAGTITDTQYF,TGTGCCAGCAGCTTGAAAGCGGGAACTATCACAGATACGCAGTATTTT
-,TRBV5-6,-,TRBJ1-6,CASSSRRSPLHF,TGTGCCAGCAGCTCCCGGAGGTCACCCCTCCACTTT
-,TRBV6-5,TRBD2,TRBJ2-1,CASSYAQRGSYNEQFF,TGTGCCAGCAGTTACGCCCAGCGGGGTTCCTACAATGAGCAGTTCTTC
-,TRBV7-9,TRBD2,TRBJ2-3,CASSLTSGADTQYF,TGTGCCAGCAGCTTAACTAGCGGGGCAGATACGCAGTATTTT
-,TRBV27,TRBD2,TRBJ2-2,CASSLRGRAGGELFF,TGTGCCAGCAGTTTACGGGGGAGGGCCGGCGGGGAGCTGTTTTTT
-,TRBV27,-,TRBJ2-3,CASSQGQVNTQYF,TGTGCCAGCAGCCAGGGCCAGGTTAATACGCAGTATTTT
-,TRBV2,-,TRBJ1-1,CASSEAGGNTEAFF,TGTGCCAGCAGTGAAGCCGGCGGGAACACTGAAGCTTTCTTT
few,TRBV10-3,TRBD1,TRBJ1-2,CAISKTQGAIHGYTF,TGTGCCATCAGTAAGACACAGGGGGCAATTCATGGCTACACCTTC
-,TRBV29-1,TRBD1,TRBJ1-1,CSVGQGPHTEAFF,TGCAGCGTAGGACAGGGCCCCCACACTGAAGCTTTCTTT
once,TRBV18,-,TRBJ2-7,CASSPDSLPLEQYF,TGTGCCAGCTCCCCAGACAGTCTCCCCCTGGAGCAGTACTTC
-,TRBV11-3,TRBD2,TRBJ2-5,CASSPLAGVRETQYF,TGTGCCAGCAGCCCGCTAGCGGGAGTCAGAGAGACCCAGTACTTC
-,TRBV25-1,-,TRBJ1-6,CASREAGLNSPLHF,TGTGCCAGCAGGGAGGCGGGATTGAATTCACCCCTCCACTTT
-,TRBV7-3,TRBD2,TRBJ2-3,CASSLFGGGTDGTQYF,TGTGCCAGCAGCTTATTTGGCGGGGGGACGGATGGGACGCAGTATTTT
-,TRBV11-2,-,TRBJ2-3,CASPPRRRTDTQYF,TGTGCCAGCCCCCCCCGGCGGCGCACAGATACGCAGTATTTT
-,TRBV2,-,TRBJ2-5,CASREEGETQYF,TGTGCCAGCAGGGAGGAAGGCGAGACCCAGTACTTC
-,TRBV29-1,TRBD1,TRBJ1-2,CSVYRGGNYGYTF,TGCAGCGTGTACAGGGGAGGTAACTATGGCTACACCTTC
once,TRBV7-2,-,TRBJ1-2,CASSLEGGTYFGYTF,TGTGCCAGCAGCTTAGAGGGGGGGACCTACTTCGGCTACACCTTC